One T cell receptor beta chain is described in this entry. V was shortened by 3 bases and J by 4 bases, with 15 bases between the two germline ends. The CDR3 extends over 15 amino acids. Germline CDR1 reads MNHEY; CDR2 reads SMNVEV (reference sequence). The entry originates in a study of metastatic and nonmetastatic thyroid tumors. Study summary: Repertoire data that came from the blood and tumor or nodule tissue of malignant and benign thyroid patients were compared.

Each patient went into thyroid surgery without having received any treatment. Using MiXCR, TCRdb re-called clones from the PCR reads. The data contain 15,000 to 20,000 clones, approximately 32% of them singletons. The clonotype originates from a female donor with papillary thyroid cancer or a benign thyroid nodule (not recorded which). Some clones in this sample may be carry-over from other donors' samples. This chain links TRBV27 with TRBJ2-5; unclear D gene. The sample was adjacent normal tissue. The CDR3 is CASSLMYSKRETQYF. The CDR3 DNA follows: TGTGCCAGCAGTTTGATGTATTCCAAGAGAGAGACCCAGTACTTC.